Included here is one T cell receptor (beta chain) sequence, with context. Its antigen is undetermined. The source of the sample is a study of T cell repertoires in cytomegalovirus infection. Study overall: Public TCR beta signature analysis indicated the presence of both CMV infection and matching HLA type.

Notes on the study in general: There were carriers of CMV plus the relevant HLA, and cumulative public TCR beta family frequency identified them. Ex vivo responses were dominated by HLA-C-restricted CMV-specific TCR beta clonotypes.

Germline CDR1 and CDR2: LGHDT and YNNKEL (reference sequence). V was pared by 4 bases and J by 3 bases, with 12 bases between. CDR3 length: 14 amino acids. TCRdb ran MiXCR on the reads and lists one entry per CDR3 protein. This table holds around 350,000 distinct CDR3 sequences, about a sixth found once. This receptor was taken from a human donor in good health (CMV status not recorded). Some clones in this sample may be carry-over from other donors' samples. The sequenced material came from PBMCs. The chain employs TRBV3-1 and TRBJ1-1; D is perhaps TRBD1 (5 bases). The CDR3 protein is CASSRRGTHTEAFF. DNA of the CDR3: TGTGCCAGCAGCCGACGAGGGACCCACACTGAAGCTTTCTTT.